This TCR beta chain was identified in a study of blood T cell repertoires in COVID-19. Whole-study context: The study drew acute and convalescent COVID-19 samples from the United States, Italy and Spain. T cells, B-cell-depleted T cells, or PBMCs provided the cDNA or gDNA that served as material.

Methods used by the authors: Counts of nucleated cells, estimated from reference gene primer amplification, were obtained. Only in-frame clones appear in the TCRdb table, and some are missing; sequencing was by immunoSEQ multiplex PCR. V and J calls and clone size are those listed in that table; D and trimming were worked out from the DNA. The data show fewer than 150,000 clones, with approximately 84% seen just once and approximately 6.5% held by the top ten. The CDR3 runs 12 residues. Germline values: CDR1 ENHRY, CDR2 SYGVKD. Trimming removed 3 bases at V and 6 bases at J, with 8 bases between. This clone was seen once.

The sequence was collected from a human donor in a cohort sampled during active COVID-19. V and J are TRBV10-3 and TRBJ1-1; D call uncertain. Input material: peripheral blood. The CDR3 reads CAISDGRAEAFF. CDR3 DNA sequence: TGTGCCATCAGTGACGGCCGGGCTGAAGCTTTCTTT.